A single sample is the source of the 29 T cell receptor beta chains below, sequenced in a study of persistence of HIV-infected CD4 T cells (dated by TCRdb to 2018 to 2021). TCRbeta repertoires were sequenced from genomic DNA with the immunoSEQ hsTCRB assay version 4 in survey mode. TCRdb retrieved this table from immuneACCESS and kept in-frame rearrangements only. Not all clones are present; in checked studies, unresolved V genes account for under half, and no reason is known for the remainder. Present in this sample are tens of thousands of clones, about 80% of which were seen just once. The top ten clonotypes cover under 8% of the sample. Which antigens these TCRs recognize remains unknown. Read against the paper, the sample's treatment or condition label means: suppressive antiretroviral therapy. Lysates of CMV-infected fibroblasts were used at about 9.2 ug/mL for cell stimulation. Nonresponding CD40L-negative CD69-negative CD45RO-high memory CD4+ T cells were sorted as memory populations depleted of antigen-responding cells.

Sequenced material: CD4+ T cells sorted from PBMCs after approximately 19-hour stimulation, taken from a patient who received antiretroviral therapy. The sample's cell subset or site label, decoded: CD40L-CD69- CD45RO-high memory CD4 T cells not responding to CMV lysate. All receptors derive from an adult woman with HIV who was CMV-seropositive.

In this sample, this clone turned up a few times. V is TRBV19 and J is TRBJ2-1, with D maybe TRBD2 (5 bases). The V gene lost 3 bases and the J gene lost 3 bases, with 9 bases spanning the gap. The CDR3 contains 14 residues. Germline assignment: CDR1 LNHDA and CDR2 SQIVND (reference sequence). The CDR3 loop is CASSIGTSYNEQFF. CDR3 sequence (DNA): TGTGCCAGTAGTATCGGAACTAGCTACAATGAGCAGTTCTTC.

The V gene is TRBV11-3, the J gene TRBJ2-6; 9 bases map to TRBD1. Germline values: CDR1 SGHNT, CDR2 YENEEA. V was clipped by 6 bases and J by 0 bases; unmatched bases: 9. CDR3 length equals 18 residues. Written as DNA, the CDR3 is TGTGCCAGCAGTCCCGGGACAGGGAGGTCCTCTGGGGCCAACGTCCTGACTTTC. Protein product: CASSPGTGRSSGANVLTF. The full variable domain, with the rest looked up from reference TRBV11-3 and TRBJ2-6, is EAGVVQSPRYKIIEKKQPVAFWCNPISGHNTLYWYLQNLGQGPELLIRYENEEAVDDSQLPKDRFSAERLKGVDSTLKIQPAELGDSAVYLCASSPGTGRSSGANVLTFGAGSRLTVL.

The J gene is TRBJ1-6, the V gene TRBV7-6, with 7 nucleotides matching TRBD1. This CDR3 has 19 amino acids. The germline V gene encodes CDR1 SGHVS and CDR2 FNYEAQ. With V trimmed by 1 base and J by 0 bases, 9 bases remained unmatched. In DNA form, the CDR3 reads TGTGCCAGCAGCTTAGGCTGGCAGGGGGGAGGCTCCTATAATTCACCCCTCCACTTT. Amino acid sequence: CASSLGWQGGGSYNSPLHF.

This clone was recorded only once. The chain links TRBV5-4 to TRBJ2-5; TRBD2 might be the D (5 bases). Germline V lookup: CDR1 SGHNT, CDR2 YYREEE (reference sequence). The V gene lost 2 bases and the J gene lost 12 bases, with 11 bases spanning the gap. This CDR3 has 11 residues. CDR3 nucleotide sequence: TGTGCCAGCAGCTTTGGGCTAGCTGAGTACTTC. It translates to CASSFGLAEYF. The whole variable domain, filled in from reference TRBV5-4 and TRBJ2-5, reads ETGVTQSPTHLIKTRGQQVTLRCSSQSGHNTVSWYQQALGQGPQFIFQYYREEENGRGNFPPRFSGLQFPNYSSELNVNALELDDSALYLCASSFGLAEYFGPGTRLLVL.

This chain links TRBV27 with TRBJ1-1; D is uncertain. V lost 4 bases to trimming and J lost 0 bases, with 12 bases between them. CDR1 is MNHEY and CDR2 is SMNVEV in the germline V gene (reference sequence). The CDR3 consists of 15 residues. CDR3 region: CASSYSSPLNTEAFF. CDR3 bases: TGTGCCAGCAGTTACTCCAGCCCCTTGAACACTGAAGCTTTCTTT.

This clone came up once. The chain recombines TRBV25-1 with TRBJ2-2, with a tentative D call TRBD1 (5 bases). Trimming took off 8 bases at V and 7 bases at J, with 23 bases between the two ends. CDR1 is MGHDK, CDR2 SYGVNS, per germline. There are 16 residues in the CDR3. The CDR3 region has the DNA TGTGCCAGCTCTGACCCCGGCCAGGGTAGGAGCGGGGAGCTGTTTTTT. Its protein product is CASSDPGQGRSGELFF.

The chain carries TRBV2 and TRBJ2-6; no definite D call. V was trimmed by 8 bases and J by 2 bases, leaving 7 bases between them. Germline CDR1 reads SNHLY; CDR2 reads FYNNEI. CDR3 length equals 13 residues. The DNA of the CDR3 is TGTGCCAGCGTCGCACCTGGGGCCAACGTCCTGACTTTC. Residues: CASVAPGANVLTF. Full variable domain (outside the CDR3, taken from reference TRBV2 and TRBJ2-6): EPEVTQTPSHQVTQMGQEVILRCVPISNHLYFYWYRQILGQKVEFLVSFYNNEISEKSEIFDDQFSVERPDGSNFTLKIRSTKLEDSAMYFCASVAPGANVLTFGAGSRLTVL.

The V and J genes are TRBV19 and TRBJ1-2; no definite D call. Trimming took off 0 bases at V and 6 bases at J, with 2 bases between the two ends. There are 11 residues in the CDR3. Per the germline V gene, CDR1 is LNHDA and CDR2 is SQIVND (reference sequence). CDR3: CASSIDHGYTF. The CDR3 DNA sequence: TGTGCCAGTAGTATAGATCATGGCTACACCTTC.

The CDR3 reads CATSREAGMRTSGANVLTF. In nucleotides, the CDR3 is TGTGCCACCAGTAGGGAGGCAGGCATGAGGACTTCTGGGGCCAACGTCCTGACTTTC. This rearrangement joins TRBV15 to TRBJ2-6; TRBD2 might be the D (6 bases). The germline V gene encodes CDR1 LNHNV and CDR2 YYDKDF (reference sequence). CDR3 length: 19 amino acids. Trimming left V 6 bases short and J 1 base short, with 22 bases between.

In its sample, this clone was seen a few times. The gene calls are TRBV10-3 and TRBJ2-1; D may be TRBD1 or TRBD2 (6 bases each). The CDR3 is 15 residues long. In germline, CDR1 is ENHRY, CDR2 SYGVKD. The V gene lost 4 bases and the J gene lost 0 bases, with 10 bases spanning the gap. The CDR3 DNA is TGTGCCATCAGTGGGGGGGCCAGCTCCTACAATGAGCAGTTCTTC. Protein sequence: CAISGGASSYNEQFF.

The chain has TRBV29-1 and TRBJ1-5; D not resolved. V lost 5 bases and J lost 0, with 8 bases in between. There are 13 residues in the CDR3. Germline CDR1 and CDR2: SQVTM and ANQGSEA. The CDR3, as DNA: TGCAGCGTTTCCGAGAATAGCAATCAGCCCCAGCATTTT. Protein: CSVSENSNQPQHF.

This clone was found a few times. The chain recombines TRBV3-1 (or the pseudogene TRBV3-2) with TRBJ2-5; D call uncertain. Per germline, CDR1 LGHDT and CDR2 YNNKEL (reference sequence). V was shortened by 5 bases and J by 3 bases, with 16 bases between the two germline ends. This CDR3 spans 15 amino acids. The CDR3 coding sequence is TGTGCCAGCAGCACACAAAGCTCCTTAAAAGAGACCCAGTACTTC. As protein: CASSTQSSLKETQYF.

The CDR3 DNA is TGCGCCAGCAGTGAGTCGAGAGGGTACTATGGCTACACCTTC. This encodes CASSESRGYYGYTF. The chain couples TRBV10-1 to TRBJ1-2; D is ambiguous. Germline CDR1 and CDR2: WNHNN and SYGVQD (reference sequence). The CDR3 covers 14 residues. The V and J ends lost 0 bases and 3 bases respectively, with 8 bases between them.

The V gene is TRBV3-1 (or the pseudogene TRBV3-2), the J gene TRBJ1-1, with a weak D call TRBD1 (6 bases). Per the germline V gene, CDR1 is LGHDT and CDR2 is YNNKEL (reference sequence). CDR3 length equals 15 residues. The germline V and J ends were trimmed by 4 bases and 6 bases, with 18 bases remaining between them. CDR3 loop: CASSLGTRGNAEAFF. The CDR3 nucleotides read TGTGCCAGCAGCCTAGGGACACGGGGCAATGCTGAAGCTTTCTTT.

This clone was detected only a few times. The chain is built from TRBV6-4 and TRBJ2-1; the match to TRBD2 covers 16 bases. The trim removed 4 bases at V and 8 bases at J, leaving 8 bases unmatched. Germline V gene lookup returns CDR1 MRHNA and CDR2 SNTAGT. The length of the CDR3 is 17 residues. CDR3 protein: CASSAGLAGGAGDEQFF. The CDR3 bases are TGTGCCAGCAGTGCGGGACTAGCGGGAGGGGCCGGGGATGAGCAGTTCTTC.

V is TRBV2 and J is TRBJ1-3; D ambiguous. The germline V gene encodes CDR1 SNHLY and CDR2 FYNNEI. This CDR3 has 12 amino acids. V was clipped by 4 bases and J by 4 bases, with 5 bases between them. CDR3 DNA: TGTGCCAGCAGTGTGGACGGAAACACCATATATTTT. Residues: CASSVDGNTIYF.

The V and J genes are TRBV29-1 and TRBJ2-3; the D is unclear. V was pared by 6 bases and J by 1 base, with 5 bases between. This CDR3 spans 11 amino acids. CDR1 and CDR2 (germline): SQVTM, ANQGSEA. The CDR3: CSVQGTDTQYF. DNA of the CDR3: TGCAGCGTCCAGGGCACAGATACGCAGTATTTT.

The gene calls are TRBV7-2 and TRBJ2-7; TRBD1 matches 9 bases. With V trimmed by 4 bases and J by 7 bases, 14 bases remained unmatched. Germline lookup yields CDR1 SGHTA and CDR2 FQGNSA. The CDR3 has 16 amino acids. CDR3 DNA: TGTGCCAGCAGCTCGGGGGGTTGGACAGGGGTGCAAGAGCAGTACTTC. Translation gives CASSSGGWTGVQEQYF.

The CDR3 bases are TGCAGCGTGCTCCGTTCAGGGGCTGAAGCTTTCTTT. Amino acid sequence: CSVLRSGAEAFF. The chain recombines TRBV29-1 with TRBJ1-1, with D possibly TRBD1 on 6 matching bases. CDR1 SQVTM and CDR2 ANQGSEA come from the germline V gene. The CDR3 has 12 amino acids. Trimming left V 6 bases short and J 6 bases short, with 14 bases between.

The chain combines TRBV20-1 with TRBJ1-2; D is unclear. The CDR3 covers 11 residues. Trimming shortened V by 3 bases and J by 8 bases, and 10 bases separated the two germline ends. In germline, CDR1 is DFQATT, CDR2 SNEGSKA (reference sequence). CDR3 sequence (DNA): TGCAGTGCTAGTCGGCCTAAAGGCTACACCTTC. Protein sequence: CSASRPKGYTF.

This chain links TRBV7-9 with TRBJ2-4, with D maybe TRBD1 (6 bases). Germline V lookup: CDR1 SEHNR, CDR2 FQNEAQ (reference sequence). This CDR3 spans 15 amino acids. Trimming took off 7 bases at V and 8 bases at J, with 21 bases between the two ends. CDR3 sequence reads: CASMESRGSEYIQYF. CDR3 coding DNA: TGTGCCAGCATGGAATCCAGGGGAAGTGAGTACATTCAGTACTTC.

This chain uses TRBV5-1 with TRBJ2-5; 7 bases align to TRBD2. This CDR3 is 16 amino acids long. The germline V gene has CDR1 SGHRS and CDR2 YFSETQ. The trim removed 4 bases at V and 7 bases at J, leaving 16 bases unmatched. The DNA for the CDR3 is TGCGCCAGCAGCGGTGGAGTCAGCGGGGCCTCTTCGACCCAGTACTTC. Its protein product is CASSGGVSGASSTQYF.

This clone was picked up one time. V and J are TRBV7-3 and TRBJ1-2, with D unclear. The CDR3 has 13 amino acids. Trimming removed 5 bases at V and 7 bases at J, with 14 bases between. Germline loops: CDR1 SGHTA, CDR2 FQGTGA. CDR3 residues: CASSRDTGLGYTF. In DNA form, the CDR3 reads TGTGCCAGCAGCCGCGACACGGGCCTTGGCTACACCTTC.

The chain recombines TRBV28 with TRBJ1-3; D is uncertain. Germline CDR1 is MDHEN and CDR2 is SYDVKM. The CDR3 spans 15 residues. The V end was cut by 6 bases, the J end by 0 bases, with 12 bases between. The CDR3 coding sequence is TGTGCCAGCAGGAATGCGGGTGCCTCTGGAAACACCATATATTTT. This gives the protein CASRNAGASGNTIYF.

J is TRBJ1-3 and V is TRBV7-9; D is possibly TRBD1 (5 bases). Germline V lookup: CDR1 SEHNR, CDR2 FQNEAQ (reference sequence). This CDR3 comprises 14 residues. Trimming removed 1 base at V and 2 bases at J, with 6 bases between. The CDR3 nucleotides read TGTGCCAGCAGCTTAGGGGGACCTGGAAACACCATATATTTT. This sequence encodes CASSLGGPGNTIYF.

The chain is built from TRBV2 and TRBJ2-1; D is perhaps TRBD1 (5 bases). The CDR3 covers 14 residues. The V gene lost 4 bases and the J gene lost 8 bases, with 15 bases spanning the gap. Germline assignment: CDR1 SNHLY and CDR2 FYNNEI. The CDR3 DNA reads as TGTGCCAGCAGTGCAGGGTATCAAGGGGATGAGCAGTTCTTC. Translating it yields CASSAGYQGDEQFF.

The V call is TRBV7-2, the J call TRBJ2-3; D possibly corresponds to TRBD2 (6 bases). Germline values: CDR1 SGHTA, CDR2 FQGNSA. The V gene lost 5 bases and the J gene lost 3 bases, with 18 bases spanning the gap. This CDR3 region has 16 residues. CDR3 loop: CASSPGAGAGTDTQYF. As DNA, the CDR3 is TGTGCCAGCAGCCCAGGAGCGGGTGCCGGTACAGATACGCAGTATTTT. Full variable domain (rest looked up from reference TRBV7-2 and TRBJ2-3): GAGVSQSPSNKVTEKGKDVELRCDPISGHTALYWYRQSLGQGLEFLIYFQGNSAPDKSGLPSDRFSAERTGGSVSTLTIQRTQQEDSAVYLCASSPGAGAGTDTQYFGPGTRLTVL.

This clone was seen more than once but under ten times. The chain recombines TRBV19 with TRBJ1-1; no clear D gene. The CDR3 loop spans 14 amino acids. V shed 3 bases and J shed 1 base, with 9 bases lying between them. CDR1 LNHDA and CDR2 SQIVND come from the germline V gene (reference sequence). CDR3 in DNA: TGTGCCAGTAGTATGCTCATTGCGAACACTGAAGCTTTCTTT. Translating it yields CASSMLIANTEAFF.

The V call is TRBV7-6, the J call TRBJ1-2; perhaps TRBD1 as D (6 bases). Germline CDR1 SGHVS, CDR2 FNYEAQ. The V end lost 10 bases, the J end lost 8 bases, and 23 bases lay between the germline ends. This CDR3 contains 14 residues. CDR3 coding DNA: TGTGCCACCGGAGGGGGGGCGGACGGAAAAGGCTACACCTTC. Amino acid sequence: CATGGGADGKGYTF.